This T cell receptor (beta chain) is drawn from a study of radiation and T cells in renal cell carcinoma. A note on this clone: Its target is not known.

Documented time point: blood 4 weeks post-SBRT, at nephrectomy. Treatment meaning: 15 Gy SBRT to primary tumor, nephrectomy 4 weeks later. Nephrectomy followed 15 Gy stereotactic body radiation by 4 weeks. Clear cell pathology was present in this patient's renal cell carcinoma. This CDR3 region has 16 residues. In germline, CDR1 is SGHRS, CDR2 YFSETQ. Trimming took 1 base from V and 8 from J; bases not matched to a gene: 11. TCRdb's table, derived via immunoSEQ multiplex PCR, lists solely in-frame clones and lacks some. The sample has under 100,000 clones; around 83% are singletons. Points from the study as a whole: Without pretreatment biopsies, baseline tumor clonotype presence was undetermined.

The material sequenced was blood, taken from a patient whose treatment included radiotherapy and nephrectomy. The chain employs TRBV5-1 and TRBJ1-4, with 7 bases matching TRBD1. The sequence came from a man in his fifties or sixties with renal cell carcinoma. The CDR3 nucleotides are TGCGCCAGCAGCTTGAGTAGTGACAGGGCTACCGAAAAACTGTTTTTT. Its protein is CASSLSSDRATEKLFF.